These T cell receptor beta chains were read from a single sample in a study of blood T cells in healthy people across ages. One entry per CDR3 protein, called by TCRdb with MiXCR from the 5' RACE reads. The sample shows 870,000 or so distinct CDR3 sequences, about 28% of them seen only once. Material for sequencing was blood. The receptors here all came from a woman aged 80 or over in good health. The CDR3 runs from the conserved cysteine through the conserved F or W. The order of the fields is CDR3 protein, CDR3 DNA, D gene, J gene, clone size, V gene. D genes are given only for firm matches. Clone size is given for some rows only: seen once, a few or many times, or a class if the clone is expanded.

CDR3: CASSLRQGGEKLFF
DNA: TGTGCCAGCAGTTTAAGACAGGGTGGCGAAAAACTGTTTTTT
D: TRBD1
J: TRBJ1-4
size: many
V: TRBV12-3/TRBV12-4

CDR3: CASSPELGAGQYF
DNA: TGTGCCAGCTCACCAGAGCTAGGGGCTGGGCAGTACTTC
D: .
J: TRBJ2-7
size: few
V: TRBV18

CDR3: CASSPGTGGGEQYF
DNA: TGTGCCAGCAGCCCCGGGACAGGGGGCGGCGAGCAGTACTTC
D: TRBD1
J: TRBJ2-7
size: many
V: TRBV12-3/TRBV12-4

CDR3: CASSLQGADYGHTF
DNA: TGTGCCAGCAGTCTACAGGGGGCTGACTATGGCCACACCTTC
D: TRBD1
J: TRBJ1-2
size: .
V: TRBV12-3/TRBV12-4

CDR3: CASSYSRIRTGVTREQYF
DNA: TGCGCCAGCAGCTACTCCAGGATCCGGACAGGGGTTACTCGGGAGCAGTACTTC
D: TRBD1
J: TRBJ2-4
size: .
V: TRBV5-1

CDR3: CSASRITGQETQYF
DNA: TGCAGTGCTAGTCGAATAACGGGTCAAGAGACCCAGTACTTC
D: .
J: TRBJ2-5
size: many
V: TRBV20-1

CDR3: CASSSGTSSARAQYF
DNA: TGTGCCAGCAGTTCCGGGACTAGCTCCGCCCGTGCCCAGTACTTC
D: TRBD2
J: TRBJ2-7
size: few
V: TRBV28

CDR3: CATSRDTGGESEAFF
DNA: TGTGCCACCAGCAGAGACACAGGGGGCGAGTCTGAAGCTTTCTTT
D: TRBD1
J: TRBJ1-1
size: .
V: TRBV15

CDR3: CASSYSPGQGGIEQFF
DNA: TGTGCCAGCAGTTACTCCCCGGGGCAGGGGGGTATTGAGCAGTTCTTC
D: .
J: TRBJ2-1
size: .
V: TRBV6-2/TRBV6-3

CDR3: CASNVFNEQFF
DNA: TGTGCCAGCAACGTCTTTAATGAGCAGTTCTTC
D: .
J: TRBJ2-1
size: .
V: TRBV6-1

CDR3: CASSPTGTGGNTIYF
DNA: TGTGCCAGCAGTCCAACCGGGACAGGCGGCAACACCATATATTTT
D: TRBD1
J: TRBJ1-3
size: .
V: TRBV28

CDR3: CATSTSTGLYEQYF
DNA: TGTGCCACCAGCACTTCGACAGGCCTATACGAGCAGTACTTC
D: .
J: TRBJ2-7
size: .
V: TRBV15

CDR3: CASSFSGTMNTGELFF
DNA: TGTGCCAGCAGTTTTTCCGGGACAATGAACACCGGGGAGCTGTTTTTT
D: .
J: TRBJ2-2
size: many
V: TRBV12-3/TRBV12-4

CDR3: CASSQVPGEVSGANVLTF
DNA: TGCGCCAGCAGCCAAGTTCCAGGGGAGGTCTCTGGGGCCAACGTCCTGACTTTC
D: .
J: TRBJ2-6
size: many
V: TRBV4-1

CDR3: CASTRRGGWTQYF
DNA: TGTGCCAGCACCCGCCGGGGAGGATGGACCCAGTACTTC
D: .
J: TRBJ2-5
size: .
V: TRBV6-6

CDR3: CASSQPAGPTKWELFF
DNA: TGCGCCAGCAGTCAACCAGCGGGACCGACGAAGTGGGAGCTGTTTTTT
D: TRBD2
J: TRBJ2-2
size: .
V: TRBV5-1

CDR3: CASGGPGNTIYF
DNA: TGCGCCAGCGGTGGACCTGGAAACACCATATATTTT
D: .
J: TRBJ1-3
size: .
V: TRBV5-1

CDR3: CASSPSKNGASSYNEQFF
DNA: TGCGCCAGCAGCCCATCAAAAAACGGGGCCAGCTCCTACAATGAGCAGTTCTTC
D: .
J: TRBJ2-1
size: many
V: TRBV5-1

CDR3: CASSGGGCPEQYF
DNA: TGCGCCAGCAGCGGAGGGGGTTGCCCCGAGCAGTACTTC
D: .
J: TRBJ2-7
size: .
V: TRBV5-1

CDR3: CASRAGAGWDEQFF
DNA: TGTGCCAGCAGGGCGGGGGCAGGGTGGGATGAGCAGTTCTTC
D: .
J: TRBJ2-1
size: few
V: TRBV7-2

CDR3: CASSLQGQFTEAFF
DNA: TGTGCCAGCAGCTTACAAGGACAGTTCACTGAAGCTTTCTTT
D: .
J: TRBJ1-1
size: .
V: TRBV7-2

CDR3: CASSPGRWSSYNSPLHF
DNA: TGTGCCAGCAGCCCGGGCAGGTGGAGCTCCTATAATTCACCCCTCCACTTT
D: .
J: TRBJ1-6
size: .
V: TRBV3-1

CDR3: CSALGQGISNQPQHF
DNA: TGCAGTGCCCTGGGACAGGGGATTAGCAATCAGCCCCAGCATTTT
D: TRBD1
J: TRBJ1-5
size: few
V: TRBV20-1

CDR3: CASSRGRVAVNYGYTF
DNA: TGTGCCAGCAGTAGGGGCAGGGTCGCCGTCAACTATGGCTACACCTTC
D: .
J: TRBJ1-2
size: .
V: TRBV11-2

CDR3: CASRVGEAADTQYF
DNA: TGTGCCAGCAGAGTAGGGGAGGCGGCAGATACGCAGTATTTT
D: .
J: TRBJ2-3
size: many
V: TRBV11-2

CDR3: CASSYQGGGGPTGELFF
DNA: TGTGCCAGCAGTTACCAGGGGGGCGGGGGACCTACCGGGGAGCTGTTTTTT
D: .
J: TRBJ2-2
size: few
V: TRBV6-5

CDR3: CASSPGGTSGVSRAYEQYF
DNA: TGCGCCAGCAGCCCGGGCGGGACTAGCGGGGTCTCGAGGGCCTACGAGCAGTACTTC
D: TRBD2
J: TRBJ2-7
size: .
V: TRBV5-1

CDR3: CASSGTGSPSYNSPLHF
DNA: TGTGCCAGCAGCGGGACAGGGTCCCCCTCCTATAATTCACCCCTCCACTTT
D: TRBD1
J: TRBJ1-6
size: many
V: TRBV9

CDR3: CASRRGASEGEQYF
DNA: TGTGCCAGCAGGAGGGGGGCATCCGAGGGGGAGCAGTACTTC
D: .
J: TRBJ2-7
size: many
V: TRBV6-1

CDR3: CASSSASGTGASPLHF
DNA: TGTGCCAGCAGTTCCGCATCCGGGACAGGGGCTTCACCCCTCCACTTT
D: TRBD1
J: TRBJ1-6
size: .
V: TRBV6-2/TRBV6-3

CDR3: CATRGQMNTEAFF
DNA: TGTGCCACAAGGGGGCAAATGAACACTGAAGCTTTCTTT
D: TRBD1
J: TRBJ1-1
size: few
V: TRBV6-5

CDR3: CASRPTGGNNEKLFF
DNA: TGTGCCAGCAGGCCGACAGGGGGAAATAATGAAAAACTGTTTTTT
D: TRBD1
J: TRBJ1-4
size: many
V: TRBV12-3/TRBV12-4

CDR3: CASSVEGPGYNEQYF
DNA: TGTGCCAGCAGCGTGGAGGGACCGGGATACAATGAGCAGTACTTC
D: .
J: TRBJ2-7
size: .
V: TRBV9

CDR3: CASSYFGEAFF
DNA: TGTGCCAGCAGTTACTTCGGGGAAGCTTTCTTT
D: .
J: TRBJ1-1
size: many
V: TRBV6-2/TRBV6-3

CDR3: CASSPNYSNSPLHF
DNA: TGTGCCAGCAGTCCCAATTATTCTAATTCACCCCTCCACTTT
D: .
J: TRBJ1-6
size: many
V: TRBV12-3/TRBV12-4